This entry features one TCR beta chain sequence. Antigen specificity is unknown. This entry is derived from a study of T cells in Graves' hyperthyroidism and ophthalmopathy. Study observations and caveats: Researchers found most expanded thyroid clonotypes above 0.001 in blood as well.

The CDR3 is 11 amino acids. Germline lookup yields CDR1 SGHVS and CDR2 FNYEAQ. Trimming pared 5 bases from V and 6 bases from J, leaving 8 bases between. RNA transcripts served as the template for amplifying TCR beta CDR3 regions. A set of HTBI primers served as the primers for a first-round RT-PCR of the TCR CDR3. One entry per CDR3 protein, called by TCRdb with MiXCR from the multiplex PCR reads. Of roughly 24,000 distinct CDR3 sequences listed, roughly 46% are singletons. Uncontrolled infections, other autoimmune diseases, pregnancy or lactation led to exclusion of patients. The V gene is TRBV7-6, the J gene TRBJ2-7; a possible D gene is TRBD2 (5 bases). This TCR derives from a woman aged 25 to 45 with Graves' hyperthyroidism. Sequenced: blood. CDR3 loop: CASSPGSEQYF. CDR3 in DNA: TGTGCCAGCAGCCCGGGGTCCGAGCAGTACTTC. The variable domain in full, completed from reference TRBV7-6 and TRBJ2-7, reads GAGVSQSPRYKVTKRGQDVALRCDPISGHVSLYWYRQALGQGPEFLTYFNYEAQQDKSGLPNDRFSAERPEGSISTLTIQRTEQRDSAMYRCASSPGSEQYFGPGTRLTVT.